This T cell receptor (beta chain) originates from a study of blood T cell repertoires in COVID-19. For the study at large: Acute and convalescent COVID-19 specimens originated in the United States, Italy and Spain.

Trimming cost V 4 bases and J 10 bases; bases outside gene matches: 4. The CDR3 loop spans 13 amino acids. In germline, CDR1 is SGHNT, CDR2 YYREEE (reference sequence). In the original workflow: Reference gene primer amplification gave nucleated cell count estimates. Produced via immunoSEQ multiplex PCR; TCRdb's table is partial and in-frame only. The V and J calls and the clone size are those of that table, but D and trimming were determined from the DNA. Of some 15,000 clones in the sample, roughly 90% are singletons; the top ten hold around 3.3%. V is TRBV5-4 and J is TRBJ1-6; 8 bases line up with TRBD1. Sample: peripheral blood. The receptor comes from a human donor in a cohort sampled during active COVID-19. DNA for the CDR3: TGTGCCAGCAGCACTAGACAGGGGTCACCCCTCCACTTT. Its translation: CASSTRQGSPLHF.